This record covers a single T cell receptor beta chain. Its antigen remains unidentified. Germline CDR1 SGHNT, CDR2 YYREEE (reference sequence). Trimming shortened V by 4 bases and J by 2 bases, and 14 bases separated the two germline ends. The CDR3 is made up of 15 amino acids. The sample comes from a study of cytomegalovirus exposure and HLA in healthy donors. Study outcomes and limitations: The authors enumerated roughly 180 TCR beta chains as linked to cytomegalovirus. Specific recognition of CMV antigens was confirmed in vitro for three chains (all CMV-associated). Most TCR sequences were uncommon, yet certain public TCRs appeared in many donors.

Assay: immunoSEQ multiplex PCR; the TCRdb copy retains only in-frame clones and omits some. This repertoire shows 95,000 to 120,000 clones, approximately 94% found once; its top ten account for 0.67%. This sequence was found in a young woman in good health and CMV-seronegative. Source material: PBMCs. This sequence joins TRBV5-4 and TRBJ2-3; unclear D gene. The CDR3 DNA reads TGTGCCAGCAGCATTAGCAGTACCCTCACAGATACGCAGTATTTT. Protein product: CASSISSTLTDTQYF.